Shown below are 7 T cell receptor beta chains from a single sample sequenced in a study of blood T cell repertoires in COVID-19 (dated by TCRdb to about 2020). Preparation of the library involved the immunoSEQ multiplex PCR assay. TCRdb mirrors the immuneACCESS table, restricted to in-frame sequences. Some clones are absent from its copies; in checked studies, under half trace to an unresolved V gene, and the reason for the others is unknown. For this sample the table gives some 150,000 clones, of which roughly 87% were detected only once. The ten largest account for 1.6% of the sample. Material for sequencing was peripheral blood. The receptors were sampled from a woman aged 45-59 years with acute or convalescent COVID-19.

There are a few counts of this clone. This chain uses TRBV30 with TRBJ1-2; no clear D gene. V gave up 4 bases and J gave up 6 bases, with 15 bases separating them. CDR1 and CDR2 (germline): GTSNPN, SVGIG (reference sequence). The CDR3 totals 13 residues. The CDR3 reads CAWTGGWGDGYTF. The CDR3 DNA reads TGTGCCTGGACCGGAGGGTGGGGTGATGGCTACACCTTC.

V usage is TRBV5-1 and J usage is TRBJ1-4; a weak D match, TRBD1 (5 bases). This CDR3 is built from 16 residues. From germline, CDR1 is SGHRS and CDR2 YFSETQ. V was trimmed by 2 bases and J by 8 bases, leaving 19 bases between them. The chain's CDR3 is CASSFPIYRCWEKLFF. CDR3 bases: TGCGCCAGCAGCTTCCCCATTTACAGGTGCTGGGAAAAACTGTTTTTT.

The V and J genes are TRBV7-9 and TRBJ1-2; 10 bases map to TRBD1. Germline CDR1 is SEHNR and CDR2 is FQNEAQ (reference sequence). V was pared by 3 bases and J by 4 bases, with 5 bases of the junction left unmatched. This CDR3 region has 15 residues. CDR3 sequence: CASSLGQGPAYGYTF. For the CDR3, the DNA is TGTGCCAGCAGCTTGGGACAGGGGCCTGCCTATGGCTACACCTTC.

The V gene is TRBV19, the J gene TRBJ1-5, with D uncertain. CDR1 LNHDA and CDR2 SQIVND come from the germline V gene (reference sequence). V was cut by 7 bases and J by 4 bases, with 14 bases left in between. The length of the CDR3 is 14 residues. The CDR3 reads CASTALADNQPQHF. CDR3 DNA sequence: TGTGCCAGTACCGCACTGGCGGATAATCAGCCCCAGCATTTT.

The V gene is TRBV30, the J gene TRBJ1-2; tentatively, D is TRBD1 (6 bases). The CDR3 is 13 residues long. Deletions cut 2 bases from V and 0 bases from J, with 7 bases between. Germline-derived CDR1 and CDR2 are GTSNPN and SVGIG (reference sequence). This CDR3 is CAWSRDTNYGYTF. CDR3 DNA: TGTGCCTGGAGTAGGGACACTAACTATGGCTACACCTTC.

V and J are TRBV5-1 and TRBJ2-6; D ambiguous. This CDR3 has 16 amino acids. Germline V gene sequence: CDR1 SGHRS, CDR2 YFSETQ. V gave up 0 bases and J gave up 1 base, with 8 bases separating them. The DNA for the CDR3 is TGCGCCAGCAGCTTGGGGGCCTTTTCTGGGGCCAACGTCCTGACTTTC. This encodes CASSLGAFSGANVLTF.

CDR3: CASSFRRTGEIWTQYF. DNA for the CDR3: TGTGCCAGCAGCTTTCGCAGGACAGGGGAGATTTGGACCCAGTACTTC. The genes are TRBV5-6 and TRBJ2-5; 9 positions agree with TRBD1. Germline V gives CDR1 SGHDT, CDR2 YYEEEE. The CDR3 contains 16 residues. V trimming: 2 bases; J trimming: 7 bases; junction bases outside the gene matches: 12. Using reference TRBV5-6 and TRBJ2-5 for the parts outside the CDR3, the full variable domain is DAGVTQSPTHLIKTRGQQVTLRCSPKSGHDTVSWYQQALGQGPQFIFQYYEEEERQRGNFPDRFSGHQFPNYSSELNVNALLLGDSALYLCASSFRRTGEIWTQYFGPGTRLLVL.